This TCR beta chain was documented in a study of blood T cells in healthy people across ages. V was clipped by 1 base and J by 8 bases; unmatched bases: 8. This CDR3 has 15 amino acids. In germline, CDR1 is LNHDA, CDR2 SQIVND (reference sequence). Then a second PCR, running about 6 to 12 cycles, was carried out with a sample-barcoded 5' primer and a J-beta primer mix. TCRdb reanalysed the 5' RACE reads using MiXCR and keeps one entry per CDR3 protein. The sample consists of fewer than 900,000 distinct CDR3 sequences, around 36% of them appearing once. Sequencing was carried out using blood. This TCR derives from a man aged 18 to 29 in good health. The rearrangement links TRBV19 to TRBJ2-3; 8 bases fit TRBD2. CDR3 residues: CASSIGGLVGGTQYF. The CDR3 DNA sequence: TGTGCCAGTAGTATAGGGGGACTAGTAGGTGGTACGCAGTATTTT.